This T cell receptor (beta chain) was captured by sequencing in a study of cytomegalovirus exposure and HLA in healthy donors. Study in general: The 110 or so validation repertoires used the same platform as the 550 to 750 first-cohort repertoires, a later analysis reported. Broader study findings: According to a subsequent analysis, TCR clusters identified in the first cohort showed a tendency to co-occur across the approximately 120 validation repertoires. Whilst most TCR sequences proved rare, a subset of public TCRs occurred across many donors.

Assay used: immunoSEQ multiplex PCR; TCRdb lists only in-frame clones, some missing. The sample carries some 87,000 clones, roughly 96% recorded once. About this clone: Its cognate antigen is unknown.

The CDR3 covers 13 residues. Losses at the gene ends were 8 bases for V and 4 bases for J; bases not matched to a gene: 6. Germline V CDR1 and CDR2: MNHEY, SVGAGI. This chain uses TRBV6-5 with TRBJ1-1; 8 bases agree with TRBD1. Sample: PBMCs. This TCR derives from a woman in her late teens or twenties in good health and CMV-seronegative. In DNA form, the CDR3 reads TGTGCCAGCGGTCCAGGGGGCGGCACTGAAGCTTTCTTT. Translating gives CASGPGGGTEAFF.